Below, 29 T cell receptor beta chains from the same sample are listed, as sequenced in a study of blood T cell repertoires in COVID-19 (dated by TCRdb to 2018 to 2021). Receptors were amplified or captured by the immunoSEQ multiplex PCR assay. Sourced from immuneACCESS, this table was stored by TCRdb with only in-frame sequences that have V and J called. A share of the clones is absent; for the studies checked, an unresolved V gene accounts for under half, and the remainder has no known explanation. The sample records 55,000 to 80,000 clones, about 86% of which are singletons. Approximately 28% of the sample belongs to the ten largest clones. The sample was peripheral blood. The source of these receptors is a man between 65 and 79 years old with acute or convalescent COVID-19.

The table lists this clone with a count of one. The chain joins TRBV4-1 to TRBJ2-3; TRBD2 agrees at 7 bases. The CDR3 runs 15 residues. Trimming took 3 bases from V and 5 from J; bases not matched to a gene: 8. Germline values: CDR1 MGHRA, CDR2 YSYEKL. As DNA, the CDR3 is TGCGCCAGCAGCCAGGGGGGGGTACGGGGAGATACGCAGTATTTT. As protein: CASSQGGVRGDTQYF.

The chain joins TRBV29-1 to TRBJ2-1; 7 nucleotides agree with TRBD2. CDR3 length equals 14 residues. With 2 bases clipped from V and 3 bases from J, the junction kept 4 bases outside the gene matches. Germline CDR1 SQVTM, CDR2 ANQGSEA. CDR3 in DNA: TGCAGCGTTGAAACGCGGGAGTTCTACAATGAGCAGTTCTTC. Amino acid sequence: CSVETREFYNEQFF.

The genes are TRBV9 and TRBJ2-7, with TRBD1 as a possible D gene (7 bases). The CDR3 is 16 amino acids. CDR1 SGDLS and CDR2 YYNGEE come from the germline V gene. V was cut by 0 bases and J by 0 bases, with 13 bases left in between. DNA of the CDR3: TGTGCCAGCAGCGTAGCTGCGGGGACAGCCTCCTACGAGCAGTACTTC. Protein sequence: CASSVAAGTASYEQYF.

This chain connects TRBV2 to TRBJ2-1; 9 bases map to TRBD2. Trimming removed 5 bases from V and 7 bases from J; junction bases left unmatched: 6. The length of the CDR3 is 14 residues. Germline CDR1 SNHLY, CDR2 FYNNEI. CDR3 bases: TGTGCCAGCAGTTTCAGCGGGAGGTGGAATGAGCAGTTCTTC. As protein: CASSFSGRWNEQFF.

J is TRBJ1-3 and V is TRBV25-1; D ambiguous. V gave up 5 bases and J gave up 0 bases, with 14 bases separating them. From germline, CDR1 is MGHDK and CDR2 SYGVNS. CDR3 size: 16 residues. This CDR3 reads CASSSVGRNSGNTIYF. The CDR3 nucleotides read TGTGCCAGCAGTTCCGTTGGCAGGAACTCTGGAAACACCATATATTTT.

The chain combines TRBV19 with TRBJ2-7, with 9 bases matching TRBD2. The germline V gene has CDR1 LNHDA and CDR2 SQIVND (reference sequence). CDR3 length equals 16 residues. The junction had 9 bases not matched to a gene; V was cut back by 4 bases and J by 2 bases. The CDR3 DNA reads as TGTGCCAGTAGTACTGGCGCGGCTAGCGGGACCTACGAGCAGTACTTC. Translating it yields CASSTGAASGTYEQYF.

V is TRBV4-2 and J is TRBJ2-3; D perhaps matches TRBD1 (6 bases). This CDR3 has 16 amino acids. Germline V lookup: CDR1 LGHNA, CDR2 YNFKEQ. The ends were cut back, 0 bases at V and 2 bases at J, with 12 bases in the middle. CDR3 sequence reads: CASSQEGAGNTDTQYF. DNA for the CDR3: TGTGCCAGCAGCCAAGAGGGGGCAGGTAACACAGATACGCAGTATTTT.

The rearrangement uses TRBV24-1 and TRBJ2-2; 11 positions agree with TRBD2. The CDR3 is 18 amino acids. J was trimmed by 1 base and V by 3 bases; bases with no gene match: 6. CDR1 and CDR2 from the germline V gene are KGHDR and SFDVKD. The CDR3 nucleotides read TGTGCCACCAGTGATGAACTAGCGGGAGTTCTGAACACCGGGGAGCTGTTTTTT. Its translation is CATSDELAGVLNTGELFF.

V usage is TRBV28 and J usage is TRBJ2-5; TRBD1 matches 7 bases. V lost 7 bases, J lost 4 bases, and 9 bases stayed unmatched. This CDR3 spans 14 amino acids. Looked up from germline, CDR1 is MDHEN and CDR2 is SYDVKM. The CDR3 spells CASTLTGLRETQYF. The CDR3 DNA reads TGTGCCAGCACCTTGACAGGGCTAAGAGAGACCCAGTACTTC.

The rearrangement links TRBV4-3 to TRBJ1-5, with D unclear. Per germline, CDR1 LGHNA and CDR2 YSLEER. The CDR3 is made up of 15 amino acids. Trimming took off 1 base at V and 3 bases at J, with 10 bases between the two ends. The DNA of the CDR3 is TGCGCCAGCAGCCAAGTTTTCGGGGACAATCAGCCCCAGCATTTT. Encoded protein: CASSQVFGDNQPQHF.

The V gene is TRBV18, the J gene TRBJ2-2, with TRBD1 matching over 11 bases. From germline, CDR1 is KGHSH and CDR2 LQKENI. The V gene end was trimmed by 7 bases and the J gene end by 6 bases; junction bases not matched to a gene: 7. The CDR3 totals 15 residues. CDR3 DNA sequence: TGTGCCAGCTTCCCCGGACAGGGGGCAGCCGGGGAGCTGTTTTTT. It specifies CASFPGQGAAGELFF.

This chain uses TRBV29-1 with TRBJ1-1; 7 bases fit TRBD1. Losses at the gene ends were 4 bases for V and 1 base for J; bases not matched to a gene: 3. The CDR3 extends over 13 amino acids. CDR1 and CDR2 from the germline V gene are SQVTM and ANQGSEA. CDR3 DNA: TGCAGCGTTGGGGCAGGGGGGAACACTGAAGCTTTCTTT. This sequence encodes CSVGAGGNTEAFF.

This chain joins TRBV5-6 and TRBJ1-1; 8 positions agree with TRBD1. Germline V gene lookup returns CDR1 SGHDT and CDR2 YYEEEE. After removal of 3 bases from V and 6 bases from J, the junction contained 10 bases not matched to a gene. CDR3 length: 15 residues. CDR3 nucleotides: TGTGCCAGCAGCTCGGTTCGGACAGGGTGGCCTGAAGCTTTCTTT. The encoded protein is CASSSVRTGWPEAFF.

V usage is TRBV27 and J usage is TRBJ1-1; TRBD1 agrees at 8 bases. This CDR3 is 15 amino acids long. V trimming: 5 bases; J trimming: 4 bases; junction bases outside the gene matches: 9. Germline CDR1 is MNHEY and CDR2 is SMNVEV (reference sequence). The CDR3 is CASSPYRGMATEAFF. The CDR3 nucleotides read TGTGCCAGCAGTCCGTACAGGGGGATGGCCACTGAAGCTTTCTTT.

V is TRBV9 and J is TRBJ2-7, with 7 bases fitting TRBD2. The germline gives CDR1 SGDLS, CDR2 YYNGEE. The CDR3 covers 15 residues. V was clipped by 0 bases and J by 6 bases; unmatched bases: 9. CDR3: CASSVGGGRSVEQYF. CDR3 bases: TGTGCCAGCAGCGTAGGGGGGGGTAGGTCCGTCGAGCAGTACTTC. Together with reference TRBV9 and TRBJ2-7, the CDR3 gives the full variable domain: DSGVTQTPKHLITATGQRVTLRCSPRSGDLSVYWYQQSLDQGLQFLIQYYNGEERAKGNILERFSAQQFPDLHSELNLSSLELGDSALYFCASSVGGGRSVEQYFGPGTRLTVT.

The chain joins TRBV7-6 to TRBJ1-1; no clear D. The CDR3 totals 11 residues. Germline V gene lookup returns CDR1 SGHVS and CDR2 FNYEAQ. V was trimmed by 4 bases and J by 7 bases, leaving 7 bases between them. The CDR3: CASSSLSEAFF. The CDR3 DNA sequence: TGTGCCAGCAGCTCACTAAGTGAAGCTTTCTTT.

The V call is TRBV28, the J call TRBJ1-4; D remains unclear. Germline lookup yields CDR1 MDHEN and CDR2 SYDVKM. V lost 3 bases to trimming and J lost 4 bases, with 12 bases between them. The CDR3 totals 15 residues. CDR3 nucleotide sequence: TGTGCCAGCAGTTTGCAGGCCATGGGTAATGAAAAACTGTTTTTT. As protein: CASSLQAMGNEKLFF.

The chain employs TRBV5-1 and TRBJ2-7, with D possibly being TRBD2 (6 bases). Germline-derived CDR1 and CDR2 are SGHRS and YFSETQ. V lost 5 bases and J lost 7, with 19 bases in between. The CDR3 totals 14 residues. The CDR3 DNA sequence: TGCGCCAGCAGTCCCCCGGGGACTTACGAGGAGCAGTACTTC. Translating gives CASSPPGTYEEQYF.

V usage is TRBV30 and J usage is TRBJ2-7; D is ambiguous. The CDR3 has 13 amino acids. The ends were cut back, 4 bases at V and 1 base at J, with 11 bases in the middle. CDR1 GTSNPN and CDR2 SVGIG come from the germline V gene (reference sequence). The CDR3 DNA is TGTGCCTGGACCCCGCTAAGTTCCTACGAGCAGTACTTC. Its protein is CAWTPLSSYEQYF.

V and J are TRBV9 and TRBJ2-2; maybe TRBD2 (6 bases). The germline V gene encodes CDR1 SGDLS and CDR2 YYNGEE. Deletions cut 4 bases from V and 0 bases from J, with 16 bases between. There are 17 residues in the CDR3. The CDR3 nucleotides are TGTGCCAGCAGCATACAGACCGGGACTCCGAACACCGGGGAGCTGTTTTTT. This sequence encodes CASSIQTGTPNTGELFF. Based on the CDR3 plus reference TRBV9 and TRBJ2-2, the full variable domain is DSGVTQTPKHLITATGQRVTLRCSPRSGDLSVYWYQQSLDQGLQFLIQYYNGEERAKGNILERFSAQQFPDLHSELNLSSLELGDSALYFCASSIQTGTPNTGELFFGEGSRLTVL.

The rearrangement links TRBV2 to TRBJ1-2; D is perhaps TRBD1 (6 bases). The V and J ends lost 5 bases and 13 bases respectively, with 17 bases between them. The germline CDR1 and CDR2 sequences are SNHLY and FYNNEI. This CDR3 spans 12 amino acids. In DNA form, the CDR3 reads TGTGCCAGCAGTCTACGGGACAATCTAACCACCTTC. Residues: CASSLRDNLTTF.

This clone was seen a few times. The chain uses TRBV6-5 and TRBJ2-2; D ambiguous. The CDR3 has 15 residues. V was cut by 6 bases and J by 3 bases, with 14 bases left in between. Germline V CDR1 and CDR2: MNHEY, SVGAGI. Written as DNA, the CDR3 is TGTGCCAGCAGACTGTCCCCCTTACACACCGGGGAGCTGTTTTTT. It is translated as CASRLSPLHTGELFF.

This clone is a singleton in its sample. This chain connects TRBV6-5 to TRBJ2-3, with a possible D match to TRBD2 (7 bases). The CDR3 extends over 14 amino acids. The V gene lost 7 bases and the J gene lost 2 bases, with 13 bases spanning the gap. Germline assignment: CDR1 MNHEY and CDR2 SVGAGI. The CDR3 nucleotides read TGTGCCAGCAATATCGGGGGGCTCACAGATACGCAGTATTTT. This encodes CASNIGGLTDTQYF.

This chain connects TRBV3-1 (or the pseudogene TRBV3-2) to TRBJ2-1; 11 bases agree with TRBD2. The J segment lost 4 bases and the V segment lost 0 bases, leaving 2 bases of the junction unmatched. Germline lookup yields CDR1 LGHDT and CDR2 YNNKEL (reference sequence). CDR3 size: 16 residues. CDR3 protein: CASSQDTSGGYNEQFF. CDR3 sequence (DNA): TGTGCCAGCAGCCAAGATACTAGCGGGGGTTACAATGAGCAGTTCTTC.

The V and J genes are TRBV28 and TRBJ2-3, with 8 positions matching TRBD2. V trimming: 8 bases; J trimming: 5 bases; junction bases outside the gene matches: 6. The CDR3 is 13 residues long. Germline-derived CDR1 and CDR2 are MDHEN and SYDVKM. In nucleotides, the CDR3 is TGTGCCAGCCGCGGGGGGCTCGGAGATACGCAGTATTTT. Its translation is CASRGGLGDTQYF.

The gene calls are TRBV9 and TRBJ1-4; D not certain. V shed 4 bases and J shed 3 bases, with 13 bases lying between them. Germline lookup yields CDR1 SGDLS and CDR2 YYNGEE. This CDR3 has 15 residues. CDR3 amino acids: CASSIRSRPNEKLFF. The CDR3 coding sequence is TGTGCCAGCAGCATCCGAAGCAGGCCTAATGAAAAACTGTTTTTT.

This clone was detected once. The rearrangement links TRBV24-1 to TRBJ2-2, with TRBD2 matching over 14 bases. Trimming cost V 4 bases and J 6 bases; bases outside gene matches: 9. The CDR3 loop spans 18 amino acids. Per the germline V gene, CDR1 is KGHDR and CDR2 is SFDVKD. This CDR3 reads CATSEDGTSGRGPGELFF. In DNA, the CDR3 is TGTGCCACCAGTGAGGATGGGACTAGCGGGAGAGGGCCCGGGGAGCTGTTTTTT.

This rearrangement joins TRBV28 to TRBJ1-2; D gene unclear. V lost 4 bases to trimming and J lost 13 bases, with 16 bases between them. The CDR3 totals 12 residues. The germline gives CDR1 MDHEN, CDR2 SYDVKM. CDR3 sequence (DNA): TGTGCCAGCAGTTCATCAGGTTCCGAGGGCACCTTC. It specifies CASSSSGSEGTF.

As concerns this clone: The junction and the germline gene differ at one end; a read error may be behind it. This specimen includes other DNA sequences encoding the same CDR3. The rearrangement joins TRBV7-8 to TRBJ2-1; D is unresolved. Per germline, CDR1 SGHVS and CDR2 FQNEAQ. The CDR3 is 14 amino acids. The DNA of the CDR3 is TGCGCCAGCAGCTTAGAAACGGGTTACAATGAGCAGTTCTTC. It encodes CASSLETGYNEQFF.